Following are 32 T cell receptor beta chains from one sample sequenced in a study of cytomegalovirus exposure and HLA in healthy donors. Produced via immunoSEQ multiplex PCR; TCRdb's table is partial and in-frame only. Here the sample spans 200,000 to 300,000 clones, about 86% being singletons. Sequences were obtained from PBMCs. These receptors all stem from a woman in her 30s in good health and CMV-seropositive.

J is TRBJ2-1 and V is TRBV5-1, with 12 bases identical to TRBD2. This CDR3 is built from 16 residues. CDR1 and CDR2 from the germline V gene are SGHRS and YFSETQ. Germline trimming cut 3 bases from V and 2 bases from J; bases unmatched to any gene: 3. CDR3 bases: TGCGCCAGCAGCTCCCCTAGCGGGAGGGCCTACAATGAGCAGTTCTTC. This sequence encodes CASSSPSGRAYNEQFF.

The V gene is TRBV28, the J gene TRBJ2-5; 9 bases fit TRBD1. The CDR3 is 13 amino acids. V shed 8 bases and J 13 bases; nucleotides not matched to a gene: 14. Germline CDR1 reads MDHEN; CDR2 reads SYDVKM. The CDR3 nucleotides read TGTGCCAGCGGAACCCGGGACAGGGCCCGGAGGTACTTC. Its translation is CASGTRDRARRYF.

V usage is TRBV19 and J usage is TRBJ2-7; 8 positions match TRBD1. Trimming at V came to 6 bases and at J to 2 bases, leaving 9 bases not matched to a gene. Germline V gene lookup returns CDR1 LNHDA and CDR2 SQIVND (reference sequence). The CDR3 extends over 15 amino acids. The DNA for the CDR3 is TGTGCCAGTAGGACAGGACAGGGAAGGACCTACGAGCAGTACTTC. Amino acids: CASRTGQGRTYEQYF.

This chain links TRBV9 with TRBJ2-3, with 8 bases aligning to TRBD2. V lost 5 bases and J lost 2; bases outside the gene matches: 13. This CDR3 has 17 residues. Germline V CDR1 and CDR2: SGDLS, YYNGEE. The CDR3 DNA follows: TGTGCCAGCAGGAAGGCGTCAGCGGGAGAGATCACAGATACGCAGTATTTT. This translates into CASRKASAGEITDTQYF.

This sequence joins TRBV6-5 and TRBJ2-2; 7 bases fit TRBD1. This CDR3 contains 13 residues. Germline V gene sequence: CDR1 MNHEY, CDR2 SVGAGI. Trimming removed 6 bases from V and 6 bases from J; junction bases left unmatched: 4. In nucleotides, the CDR3 is TGTGCCAGCAGACGAACAGGGGCCGGGGAGCTGTTTTTT. Residues: CASRRTGAGELFF.

J is TRBJ2-7 and V is TRBV11-3, with a possible D match to TRBD1 (6 bases). The CDR3 is 12 amino acids. Trimming cost V 5 bases and J 4 bases, with 9 bases left between them. The germline gives CDR1 SGHNT, CDR2 YENEEA. The CDR3 loop reads CASSQDRYEQYF. The CDR3 DNA follows: TGTGCCAGCAGCCAGGACAGATACGAGCAGTACTTC.

The V call is TRBV4-1, the J call TRBJ1-5; D remains unclear. Trimming took 0 bases from V and 5 from J, leaving 11 bases between them. Germline lookup yields CDR1 MGHRA and CDR2 YSYEKL. There are 15 residues in the CDR3. The CDR3, as DNA: TGCGCCAGCAGCCAAGATCCGGGGAGGGATCAGCCCCAGCATTTT. Translated, it gives CASSQDPGRDQPQHF.

This sequence joins TRBV5-1 and TRBJ2-7; D call uncertain. The CDR3 has 13 amino acids. The V gene's germline CDR1 is SGHRS and CDR2 YFSETQ. V was shortened by 0 bases and J by 3 bases, with 7 bases between the two germline ends. The CDR3 reads CASSLDIYYEQYF. The CDR3 nucleotides read TGCGCCAGCAGCTTGGACATTTACTACGAGCAGTACTTC.

The chain links TRBV5-1 to TRBJ2-3; 10 nucleotides agree with TRBD1. Germline CDR1 reads SGHRS; CDR2 reads YFSETQ. V shed 2 bases and J 4 bases; nucleotides not matched to a gene: 4. The CDR3 consists of 15 residues. The CDR3 spells CASSFGTGDPDTQYF. The CDR3, as DNA: TGCGCCAGCAGCTTCGGGACAGGGGATCCAGATACGCAGTATTTT.

The chain is built from TRBV27 and TRBJ1-2; 8 bases agree with TRBD1. In germline, CDR1 is MNHEY, CDR2 SMNVEV (reference sequence). The CDR3 has 19 amino acids. V lost 8 bases to trimming and J lost 0 bases; unmatched junction nucleotides: 20. CDR3 coding DNA: TGTGCCAGCGGAGGTGACGGAGACAGGGGCGCGTCCTCTAACTATGGCTACACCTTC. It yields the protein CASGGDGDRGASSNYGYTF.

J is TRBJ2-3 and V is TRBV5-1; D may be TRBD2 (6 bases). The CDR3 sequence is 15 residues long. CDR1 is SGHRS and CDR2 is YFSETQ in the germline V gene. V lost 0 bases and J lost 1, with 9 bases in between. The CDR3 protein is CASSLDGGGTDTQYF. The CDR3 DNA follows: TGCGCCAGCAGCTTGGACGGGGGTGGCACAGATACGCAGTATTTT.

This sequence joins TRBV15 and TRBJ2-3, with 7 nucleotides matching TRBD2. CDR1 and CDR2 from the germline V gene are LNHNV and YYDKDF (reference sequence). The J segment lost 1 base and the V segment lost 0 bases, leaving 4 bases of the junction unmatched. CDR3 length equals 16 residues. This CDR3 reads CATSREFLAGTDTQYF. In DNA, the CDR3 is TGTGCCACCAGCAGAGAGTTTCTAGCGGGCACAGATACGCAGTATTTT.

This chain connects TRBV7-8 to TRBJ2-1; 10 nucleotides align to TRBD2. Germline V lookup: CDR1 SGHVS, CDR2 FQNEAQ. V was pared by 6 bases and J by 5 bases, with 7 bases of the junction left unmatched. This CDR3 is built from 15 residues. The CDR3 here is CASRPGLAENNEQFF. CDR3 in DNA: TGTGCCAGCAGGCCAGGACTAGCGGAAAACAATGAGCAGTTCTTC.

This CDR3 reads CASSEVGGLGDQYF. The CDR3 coding sequence is TGTGCCAGCAGTGAGGTGGGGGGGCTAGGGGACCAGTACTTC. The chain has TRBV25-1 and TRBJ2-5, with D perhaps TRBD2 (7 bases). This CDR3 comprises 14 residues. Per the germline V gene, CDR1 is MGHDK and CDR2 is SYGVNS. With 3 bases removed from V and 10 bases from J, the gap between germline ends came to 18 bases.

This clone occurred once. V and J are TRBV27 and TRBJ2-1, with 9 bases lining up with TRBD2. CDR1 is MNHEY and CDR2 is SMNVEV in the germline V gene (reference sequence). The CDR3 consists of 18 residues. The ends lost 0 bases at V and 3 bases at J; junction bases unmatched: 9. Written as DNA, the CDR3 is TGTGCCAGCAGTTTATCCTTTTGGGGCGGGGGGGGCTACAATGAGCAGTTCTTC. Translated, it gives CASSLSFWGGGGYNEQFF.

The CDR3 region is CASSLSGDQNPTDTQYF. Here the CDR3 DNA reads TGTGCCAGCAGCTTAAGCGGAGATCAAAACCCCACAGATACGCAGTATTTT. The chain combines TRBV7-9 with TRBJ2-3; weak D call: TRBD2 (5 bases). This CDR3 comprises 17 residues. Germline-derived CDR1 and CDR2 are SEHNR and FQNEAQ (reference sequence). V was pared by 2 bases and J by 2 bases, with 17 bases between.

The V call is TRBV9, the J call TRBJ1-2; no reliable D call. V was clipped by 0 bases and J by 4 bases, with 16 bases between them. Germline CDR1 reads SGDLS; CDR2 reads YYNGEE. This CDR3 comprises 16 residues. This chain's CDR3 is CASSVVPGMAPYGYTF. The CDR3 bases are TGTGCCAGCAGCGTAGTCCCCGGGATGGCCCCCTATGGCTACACCTTC.

V gene TRBV25-1 combines with J gene TRBJ1-2; TRBD1 matches 9 bases. Unmatched junction bases numbered 7, after V lost 4 bases and J lost 4 bases. Germline V gene lookup returns CDR1 MGHDK and CDR2 SYGVNS. The CDR3 sequence is 15 residues long. For the CDR3, the DNA is TGTGCCAGCAGTGGGGGGAAGGACAGGGGCTATGGCTACACCTTC. This sequence encodes CASSGGKDRGYGYTF.

The V gene is TRBV7-9, the J gene TRBJ1-1; D is possibly TRBD1 (6 bases). Trimming stripped 1 base from V and 6 bases from J, with 12 bases between. Per germline, CDR1 SEHNR and CDR2 FQNEAQ (reference sequence). This CDR3 spans 14 amino acids. Written as DNA, the CDR3 is TGTGCCAGCAGCTTAGATCCAGGGGTACCTGAAGCTTTCTTT. This encodes CASSLDPGVPEAFF.

The table lists this clone with a few counts. Other DNA sequences within the sample encode an identical CDR3. The chain has TRBV4-2 and TRBJ2-2; 7 nucleotides line up with TRBD1. After removal of 1 base from V and 1 base from J, the junction contained 6 bases not matched to a gene. The CDR3 consists of 17 residues. The germline V gene encodes CDR1 LGHNA and CDR2 YNFKEQ. CDR3 region: CASSQASWDRNTGELFF. In nucleotides, the CDR3 is TGTGCCAGCAGCCAAGCGTCTTGGGACAGGAACACCGGGGAGCTGTTTTTT.

V usage is TRBV21-1 and J usage is TRBJ2-7; TRBD1, the D gene given by the table, was not confirmed from the DNA. TRBV21-1 is classified as a pseudogene. The CDR3 loop spans 13 amino acids. The CDR3 sequence is CASSSYVSYEQYF. DNA for the CDR3: TGTGCCAGCAGCAGTTACGTCAGCTACGAGCAGTACTTC.

The chain recombines TRBV9 with TRBJ2-1; the D gene is possibly TRBD2 (6 bases). Trimming removed 0 bases at V and 9 bases at J, with 13 bases between. The CDR3 sequence is 14 residues long. Germline values: CDR1 SGDLS, CDR2 YYNGEE. CDR3 protein: CASSVAQLGGEQFF. The CDR3 bases are TGTGCCAGCAGCGTAGCACAGCTGGGGGGTGAGCAGTTCTTC.

The V call is TRBV13, the J call TRBJ2-1; 8 positions match TRBD2. The CDR3 consists of 15 residues. J was trimmed by 5 bases and V by 1 base; bases with no gene match: 4. CDR1 PRHDT and CDR2 FYEKMQ come from the germline V gene (reference sequence). This chain's CDR3 is CASSLVAGPDNEQFF. DNA for the CDR3: TGTGCCAGCAGCTTAGTAGCGGGACCCGACAATGAGCAGTTCTTC.

V usage is TRBV7-6 and J usage is TRBJ2-7, with a tentative D call TRBD1 (5 bases). CDR3 length: 13 amino acids. Germline CDR1 SGHVS, CDR2 FNYEAQ. With 2 bases removed from V and 1 base from J, the gap between germline ends came to 6 bases. The CDR3 sequence: CASSLSGSYEQYF. CDR3 DNA sequence: TGTGCCAGCAGCTTATCAGGGTCCTACGAGCAGTACTTC.

This rearrangement joins TRBV10-3 to TRBJ2-1, with 8 bases lining up with TRBD1. The CDR3 covers 15 residues. CDR1 is ENHRY, CDR2 SYGVKD, per germline. The V gene end was trimmed by 8 bases and the J gene end by 0 bases; junction bases not matched to a gene: 6. CDR3 DNA: TGTGCCATCCAGGGGGCCGCTAGCTCCTACAATGAGCAGTTCTTC. It codes for CAIQGAASSYNEQFF.

The chain joins TRBV18 to TRBJ2-1; D possibly corresponds to TRBD1 (6 bases). The germline gives CDR1 KGHSH, CDR2 LQKENI. V was clipped by 0 bases and J by 8 bases, with 11 bases between them. There are 14 residues in the CDR3. CDR3 DNA: TGTGCCAGCTCACCACCTACAGGGAATGATGAGCAGTTCTTC. This codes for CASSPPTGNDEQFF.

The genes are TRBV5-4 and TRBJ1-4; 9 positions agree with TRBD1. Looked up from germline, CDR1 is SGHNT and CDR2 is YYREEE (reference sequence). Trimming at V came to 1 base and at J to 8 bases, leaving 12 bases not matched to a gene. The CDR3 sequence is 17 residues long. The CDR3 bases are TGTGCCAGCAGCTTGCGTGTCCGGGGACAGGGAGGGGAAAAACTGTTTTTT. It encodes CASSLRVRGQGGEKLFF.

The sample holds one count of this clone. The rearrangement uses TRBV19 and TRBJ1-5; 10 bases are a match to TRBD1. The ends lost 6 bases at V and 9 bases at J; junction bases unmatched: 11. The CDR3 has 15 residues. The germline gives CDR1 LNHDA, CDR2 SQIVND (reference sequence). DNA for the CDR3: TGTGCCAGTAGAGAGGACAGGGGGGACCGCCGGCCCCAGCATTTT. It specifies CASREDRGDRRPQHF. The full variable domain, rest sourced from reference TRBV19 and TRBJ1-5, is DGGITQSPKYLFRKEGQNVTLSCEQNLNHDAMYWYRQDPGQGLRLIYYSQIVNDFQKGDIAEGYSVSREKKESFPLTVTSAQKNPTAFYLCASREDRGDRRPQHFGDGTRLSIL.

V usage is TRBV4-1 and J usage is TRBJ2-7, with a weak D call TRBD2 (6 bases). The germline V gene has CDR1 MGHRA and CDR2 YSYEKL. This CDR3 has 16 amino acids. The V end lost 0 bases, the J end lost 5 bases, and 17 bases lay between the germline ends. The DNA of the CDR3 is TGCGCCAGCAGCCAAGAGCTCGGAGGGAGGCGACACGAGCAGTACTTC. Protein product: CASSQELGGRRHEQYF.

The chain employs TRBV5-1 and TRBJ2-1; 9 bases match TRBD2. The V and J ends lost 3 bases and 8 bases, in that order; junction bases with no gene match: 9. The CDR3 is made up of 15 amino acids. CDR1 is SGHRS and CDR2 is YFSETQ in the germline V gene. The CDR3 loop is CASSSGTSRTHEQFF. Here the CDR3 DNA reads TGCGCCAGCAGCTCCGGGACTAGCCGTACGCATGAGCAGTTCTTC.

The J gene is TRBJ1-1, the V gene TRBV11-2; 9 nucleotides agree with TRBD1. From germline, CDR1 is SGHAT and CDR2 FQNNGV. The V segment lost 5 bases and the J segment 4 bases; nucleotides outside the gene matches: 14. The CDR3 extends over 17 amino acids. CDR3 sequence (DNA): TGTGCCAGCAGCACGCGACAGGGGGTTAGTTTGGGCACTGAAGCTTTCTTT. Residues: CASSTRQGVSLGTEAFF.

This rearrangement joins TRBV11-2 to TRBJ2-3; weak D call: TRBD2 (6 bases). Trimming took 3 bases from V and 2 from J, leaving 9 bases between them. The CDR3 sequence is 14 residues long. CDR1 and CDR2 (germline): SGHAT, FQNNGV. CDR3 protein: CASSLGTATDTQYF. The CDR3 DNA reads TGTGCCAGCAGCTTGGGGACTGCCACAGATACGCAGTATTTT.